A single sample gave rise to the 13 T cell receptor beta chains below, sequenced in a study of cytomegalovirus exposure and HLA in healthy donors. Use of 60 Vbeta and 13 Jbeta primers characterized the PCR. Data came from immunoSEQ multiplex PCR; TCRdb stores just in-frame clones and leaves some out. This table holds over 60,000 clones. Input material: PBMCs. The receptors stem from a female donor in good health and CMV-seropositive.

The chain employs TRBV6-1 and TRBJ2-7, with D tentatively TRBD1 (6 bases). The germline CDR1 and CDR2 sequences are MNHNS and SASEGT. This CDR3 is built from 15 residues. V lost 0 bases and J 4 bases, leaving 13 bases between the germline ends. The CDR3 nucleotides are TGTGCCAGCAGTGAAGCGCTAGGACAGACATACGAGCAGTACTTC. Translation: CASSEALGQTYEQYF.

This chain links TRBV5-4 with TRBJ2-1, with 7 bases that match TRBD1. Germline V gene lookup returns CDR1 SGHNT and CDR2 YYREEE (reference sequence). The CDR3 totals 13 residues. With V trimmed by 4 bases and J by 8 bases, 6 bases remained unmatched. The CDR3 DNA follows: TGTGCCAGCAGCCTGGACAGGTCTCATGAGCAGTTCTTC. Amino acids: CASSLDRSHEQFF.

The J gene is TRBJ1-1, the V gene TRBV6-5; TRBD1 matches 7 bases. Trimming took 6 bases from V and 0 from J; bases not matched to a gene: 4. Germline V CDR1 and CDR2: MNHEY, SVGAGI. The CDR3 is 14 residues long. CDR3 sequence reads: CASRRDSMNTEAFF. In nucleotides, the CDR3 is TGTGCCAGCAGACGGGACAGCATGAACACTGAAGCTTTCTTT.

The rearrangement uses TRBV6-6 and TRBJ2-7, with D possibly being TRBD2 (5 bases). The CDR3 covers 12 residues. The V end was cut by 5 bases, the J end by 3 bases, with 8 bases between. In germline, CDR1 is MNHNY, CDR2 SVGAGI (reference sequence). CDR3 loop: CASSARDYEQYF. In nucleotides, the CDR3 is TGTGCCAGCAGTGCCCGGGACTACGAGCAGTACTTC.

The rearrangement joins TRBV9 to TRBJ2-2; 7 bases fit TRBD2. The germline gives CDR1 SGDLS, CDR2 YYNGEE. This CDR3 region has 16 residues. Germline trimming cut 4 bases from V and 3 bases from J; bases unmatched to any gene: 9. The CDR3, as DNA: TGTGCCAGCAGCCAACTAGCGTCGGGGGACACCGGGGAGCTGTTTTTT. Its translation: CASSQLASGDTGELFF.

The rearrangement joins TRBV5-6 to TRBJ2-7; TRBD2 matches 11 bases. The CDR3 consists of 16 residues. Germline CDR1 SGHDT, CDR2 YYEEEE. V gave up 5 bases and J gave up 3 bases; unmatched junction bases: 10. CDR3 protein: CASSPISGGALYEQYF. The CDR3 DNA reads TGTGCCAGCAGTCCTATTAGCGGGGGGGCCCTCTACGAGCAGTACTTC. Using reference TRBV5-6 and TRBJ2-7 for the parts outside the CDR3, the full variable domain is DAGVTQSPTHLIKTRGQQVTLRCSPKSGHDTVSWYQQALGQGPQFIFQYYEEEERQRGNFPDRFSGHQFPNYSSELNVNALLLGDSALYLCASSPISGGALYEQYFGPGTRLTVT.

The rearrangement uses TRBV30 and TRBJ1-5; the D gene is possibly TRBD1 (5 bases). Germline V lookup: CDR1 GTSNPN, CDR2 SVGIG (reference sequence). The CDR3 length is 13 residues. V dropped 0 bases and J dropped 7 bases, with 10 bases sitting between them. The CDR3 coding sequence is TGTGCCTGGAGTGTAGAAGGGGCCCAGCCCCAGCATTTT. The encoded protein is CAWSVEGAQPQHF.

This rearrangement joins TRBV18 to TRBJ2-1; D is perhaps TRBD2 (6 bases). The ends were cut back, 2 bases at V and 6 bases at J, with 8 bases in the middle. This CDR3 has 13 amino acids. Germline CDR1 is KGHSH and CDR2 is LQKENI. In DNA, the CDR3 is TGTGCCAGCTCACCAATCGGGGGCAATGAGCAGTTCTTC. Translating it yields CASSPIGGNEQFF.

V gene TRBV5-6 combines with J gene TRBJ2-5; 13 bases match TRBD2. Gene TRBJ2-7 matches the end of the DNA better, so the J call may be wrong. CDR1 is SGHDT, CDR2 YYEEEE, per germline. The CDR3 has 14 residues. The CDR3 reads CASTGTSGTYEQYF. CDR3 bases: TGTGCCAGCACGGGGACTAGCGGGACCTACGAGCAGTACTTC.

The V call is TRBV4-3, the J call TRBJ2-5; 12 bases align to TRBD2. Germline CDR1 and CDR2: LGHNA and YSLEER. With 3 bases clipped from V and 11 bases from J, the junction kept 13 bases outside the gene matches. This CDR3 contains 16 residues. The CDR3: CASSHRRLAGAQEQYF. The CDR3 nucleotides are TGCGCCAGCAGCCATCGCCGACTAGCGGGAGCTCAAGAGCAGTACTTC.

The chain combines TRBV27 with TRBJ2-2; tentative D call: TRBD2 (6 bases). Looked up from germline, CDR1 is MNHEY and CDR2 is SMNVEV (reference sequence). CDR3 size: 13 residues. V lost 2 bases and J lost 6, with 7 bases in between. This chain's CDR3 is CASSLGGAGELFF. DNA for the CDR3: TGTGCCAGCAGTTTAGGAGGGGCCGGGGAGCTGTTTTTT.

The chain uses TRBV29-1 and TRBJ2-7; 8 positions agree with TRBD1. Trimming took 5 bases from V and 1 from J; bases not matched to a gene: 10. This CDR3 region has 15 residues. CDR1 and CDR2 (germline): SQVTM, ANQGSEA. Here the CDR3 reads CSVTHGRGPSYEQYF. For the CDR3, the DNA is TGCAGCGTTACACACGGCAGGGGGCCATCCTACGAGCAGTACTTC.

The chain recombines TRBV9 with TRBJ2-7, with D maybe TRBD2 (6 bases). Between the trimmed V and J ends, which lost 1 base and 6 bases, there was a span of 11 bases. The CDR3 covers 13 residues. The germline V gene encodes CDR1 SGDLS and CDR2 YYNGEE. This chain's CDR3 is CASSVTLGGEQYF. The CDR3 DNA sequence: TGTGCCAGCAGCGTAACCCTCGGGGGCGAGCAGTACTTC.